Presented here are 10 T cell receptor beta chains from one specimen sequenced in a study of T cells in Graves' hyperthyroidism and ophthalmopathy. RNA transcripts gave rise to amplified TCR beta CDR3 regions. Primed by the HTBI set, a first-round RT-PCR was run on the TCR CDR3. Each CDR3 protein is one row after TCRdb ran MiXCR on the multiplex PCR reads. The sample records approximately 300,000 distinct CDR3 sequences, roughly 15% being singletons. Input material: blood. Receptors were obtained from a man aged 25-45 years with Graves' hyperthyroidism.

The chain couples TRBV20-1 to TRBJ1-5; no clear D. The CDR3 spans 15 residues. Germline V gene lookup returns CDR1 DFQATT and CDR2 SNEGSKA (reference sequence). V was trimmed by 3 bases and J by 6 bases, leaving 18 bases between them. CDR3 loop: CSASLGVNAGQPQHF. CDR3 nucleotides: TGCAGTGCTAGTCTCGGGGTTAATGCTGGTCAGCCCCAGCATTTT.

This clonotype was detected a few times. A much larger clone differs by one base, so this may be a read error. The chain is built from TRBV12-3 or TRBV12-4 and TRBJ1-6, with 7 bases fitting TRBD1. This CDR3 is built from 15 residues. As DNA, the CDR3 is TGTGCCAGCAGTCCCCGGGACAGCGAAAATTCACCCTTCCACTTT. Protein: CASSPRDSENSPFHF.

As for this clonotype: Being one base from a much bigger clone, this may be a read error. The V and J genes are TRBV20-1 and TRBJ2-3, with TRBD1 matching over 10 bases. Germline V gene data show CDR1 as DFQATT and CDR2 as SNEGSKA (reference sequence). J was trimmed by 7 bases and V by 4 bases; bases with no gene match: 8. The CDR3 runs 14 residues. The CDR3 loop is CSATSGTGAHTQYF. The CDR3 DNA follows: TGCAGTGCTACGTCCGGGACAGGGGCACATACGCAGTATTTT.

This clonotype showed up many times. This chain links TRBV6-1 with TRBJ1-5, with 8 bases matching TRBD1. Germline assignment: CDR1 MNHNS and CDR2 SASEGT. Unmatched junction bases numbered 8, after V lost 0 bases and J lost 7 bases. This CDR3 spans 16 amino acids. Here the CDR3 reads CASSEAIGQGGQPQHF. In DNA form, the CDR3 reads TGTGCCAGCAGTGAAGCCATAGGACAGGGAGGCCAGCCCCAGCATTTT.

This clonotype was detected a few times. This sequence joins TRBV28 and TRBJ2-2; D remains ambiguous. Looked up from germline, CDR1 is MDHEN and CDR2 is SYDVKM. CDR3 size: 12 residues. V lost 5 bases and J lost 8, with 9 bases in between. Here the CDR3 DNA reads TGTGCCAGCAGTCCCCGATCTGGGGAGCTGTTTTTT. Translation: CASSPRSGELFF.

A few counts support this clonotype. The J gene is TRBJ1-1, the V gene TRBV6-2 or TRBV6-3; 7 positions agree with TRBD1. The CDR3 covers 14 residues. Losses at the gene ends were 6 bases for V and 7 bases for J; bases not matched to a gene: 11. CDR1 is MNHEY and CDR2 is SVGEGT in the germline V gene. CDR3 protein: CASSGDRVGGEAFF. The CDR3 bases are TGTGCCAGCAGCGGTGACAGGGTAGGCGGTGAAGCTTTCTTT.

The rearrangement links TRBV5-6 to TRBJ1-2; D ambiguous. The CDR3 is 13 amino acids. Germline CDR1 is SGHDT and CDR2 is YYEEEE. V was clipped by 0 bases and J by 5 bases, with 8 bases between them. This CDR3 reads CASSLVRPYGYTF. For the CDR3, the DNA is TGTGCCAGCAGCTTGGTCCGGCCATATGGCTACACCTTC.

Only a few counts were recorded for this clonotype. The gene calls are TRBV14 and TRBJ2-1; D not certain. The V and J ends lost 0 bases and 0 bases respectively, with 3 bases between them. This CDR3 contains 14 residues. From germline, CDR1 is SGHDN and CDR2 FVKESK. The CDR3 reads CASSQESSYNEQFF. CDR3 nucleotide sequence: TGTGCCAGCAGCCAAGAAAGCTCCTACAATGAGCAGTTCTTC.

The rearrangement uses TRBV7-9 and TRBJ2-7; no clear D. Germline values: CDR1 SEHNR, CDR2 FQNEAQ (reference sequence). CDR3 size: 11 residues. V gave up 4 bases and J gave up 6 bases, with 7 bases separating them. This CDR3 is CASSSLGEQYF. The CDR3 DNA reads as TGTGCCAGCAGCTCGTTGGGCGAGCAGTACTTC.

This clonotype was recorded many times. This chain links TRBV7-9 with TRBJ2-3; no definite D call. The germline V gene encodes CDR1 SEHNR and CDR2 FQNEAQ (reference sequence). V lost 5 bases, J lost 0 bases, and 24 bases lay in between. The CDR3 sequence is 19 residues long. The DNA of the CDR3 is TGTGCCAGCAGCACCGGTTGGGGAAGGGAACATACTAGCACAGATACGCAGTATTTT. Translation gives CASSTGWGREHTSTDTQYF.